The rows below give T cell receptor beta chains drawn from one sample of a study of CD8 T cells in ankylosing spondylitis. TCRdb reprocessed the 5' RACE reads with MiXCR, giving one entry per CDR3 protein. The sample yields some 250,000 distinct CDR3 sequences, approximately 11% seen once. Sample: blood, either unsorted or a sorted T cell fraction (not recorded which). The source is a male donor with ankylosing spondylitis or in good health (not recorded which). The CDR3 runs from the conserved cysteine through the conserved F or W. A D gene is named only where the DNA matches it firmly.

D: -
V: TRBV4-2
CDR3: CASSQDSSGVRTSGNTIYF

D: -
V: TRBV12-5
CDR3: CASGLGGSEQFF

D: -
V: TRBV12-3/TRBV12-4
CDR3: CASSLAQKDTEAFF

D: -
V: TRBV28
CDR3: CASSPTPGGTGTQYF

D: -
V: TRBV13
CDR3: CASSPDGLRVANTIYF

D: -
V: TRBV5-4
CDR3: CASSFRRPLRVHSNQPQHF

D: -
V: TRBV5-5
CDR3: CASSLGDFSYNEQFF

D: TRBD1
V: TRBV7-7
CDR3: CASSLDRGGETQYF

D: -
V: TRBV6-5
CDR3: CASSYLGPAGQPQHF

D: -
V: TRBV5-1
CDR3: CASSLFPGANYGYTF

D: TRBD2
V: TRBV11-2
CDR3: CASSLDGTSGDEQFF

D: TRBD2
V: TRBV6-2/TRBV6-3
CDR3: CASATERGGKSSYNEQFF

D: -
V: TRBV24-1
CDR3: CATSDPPWDYEQYF

D: -
V: TRBV7-9
CDR3: CASSLGPRPPDTQYF

D: -
V: TRBV20-1
CDR3: CSARQGRYTEAFF

D: TRBD2
V: TRBV5-5
CDR3: CASSLEGRGETQYF

D: TRBD2
V: TRBV10-3
CDR3: CAIRAGTSGRAWMDTQYF

D: -
V: TRBV20-1
CDR3: CSAMGGGSNQPQHF

D: -
V: TRBV28
CDR3: CASSLSRRHGYTF

D: -
V: TRBV4-2
CDR3: CASSFSRGVGAFF

D: -
V: TRBV12-3/TRBV12-4
CDR3: CASGASLGYEQYF

D: -
V: TRBV20-1
CDR3: CSASGTTAGTQYNEQFF

D: -
V: TRBV20-1
CDR3: CSASTLLHYEQYF

D: TRBD1
V: TRBV6-2/TRBV6-3
CDR3: CASSRPGQGLNEQFF

D: -
V: TRBV25-1
CDR3: CASSSGTDNSPLHF

D: -
V: TRBV6-5
CDR3: CASIQPGLVYTEAFF

D: TRBD1
V: TRBV28
CDR3: CASRLGQAEFF

D: -
V: TRBV20-1
CDR3: CSAGGLSSYNEQFF

D: -
V: TRBV6-5
CDR3: CASSYSHRETQYF

D: TRBD2
V: TRBV3-1
CDR3: CASSPTLPLAGAPYF

D: -
V: TRBV20-1
CDR3: CSAKGSPLYGYTF

D: -
V: TRBV5-5
CDR3: CASSLWGGPGDTQYF

D: TRBD1
V: TRBV13
CDR3: CASSPPGQGADTQYF